The 20 T cell receptor beta chains listed next were all sequenced from one sample in a study of T cell responses to AZD1222 COVID-19 vaccine. Repertoires were generated with immunoSEQ multiplex PCR, while TCRdb's copy carries only in-frame clones and drops some. In the table there are around 150,000 clones, about 90% of which are singletons. Sample: peripheral blood, taken on day 0 of AZD1222 vaccination. Source of these receptors: an adult in good health.

This clone has just one count. This chain connects TRBV2 to TRBJ1-5; D possibly corresponds to TRBD1 (5 bases). The V gene lost 7 bases and the J gene lost 4 bases, with 14 bases spanning the gap. The CDR3 length is 14 residues. Germline values: CDR1 SNHLY, CDR2 FYNNEI. CDR3 in amino acids: CASKGSMGNQPQHF. DNA of the CDR3: TGTGCCAGCAAGGGGTCCATGGGGAATCAGCCCCAGCATTTT.

The V call is TRBV5-1, the J call TRBJ2-3; 8 positions match TRBD2. Germline-derived CDR1 and CDR2 are SGHRS and YFSETQ. The CDR3 has 16 residues. With V trimmed by 4 bases and J by 2 bases, 9 bases remained unmatched. The CDR3 sequence: CASSIGAGGFTDTQYF. In DNA form, the CDR3 reads TGCGCCAGCAGCATAGGCGCGGGGGGTTTCACAGATACGCAGTATTTT.

The V and J genes are TRBV11-2 and TRBJ1-1, with D tentatively TRBD1 (6 bases). V was pared by 0 bases and J by 4 bases, with 12 bases between. Germline V gene sequence: CDR1 SGHAT, CDR2 FQNNGV. The CDR3 has 15 amino acids. The CDR3 sequence is CASSLDRGQLTEAFF. The CDR3 DNA reads as TGTGCCAGCAGCTTAGATAGAGGACAGCTCACTGAAGCTTTCTTT.

This chain joins TRBV3-1 (or the pseudogene TRBV3-2) and TRBJ1-1; 11 positions agree with TRBD1. The germline V gene has CDR1 LGHDT and CDR2 YNNKEL (reference sequence). The junction had 14 bases not matched to a gene; V was cut back by 3 bases and J by 11 bases. The CDR3 loop spans 16 amino acids. CDR3 nucleotide sequence: TGTGCCAGCAGCCAGGCCGGACAGGGGGCACAGGTGGGGGCTTTCTTT. It translates to CASSQAGQGAQVGAFF.

In its sample, this clone was seen once. The CDR3 DNA is TGTGCCAGCTCATCAGGAGCAGGGGGCCCAATTGAAAAACTGTTTTTT. Amino acid sequence: CASSSGAGGPIEKLFF. J is TRBJ1-4 and V is TRBV18; the match to TRBD1 covers 8 bases. Trimming cost V 5 bases and J 7 bases; bases outside gene matches: 12. Germline V lookup: CDR1 KGHSH, CDR2 LQKENI. The CDR3 sequence is 16 residues long.

The chain uses TRBV7-9 and TRBJ2-7; no clear D. This CDR3 spans 14 amino acids. Deletions cut 1 base from V and 4 bases from J, with 11 bases between. Germline-derived CDR1 and CDR2 are SEHNR and FQNEAQ (reference sequence). CDR3 amino acids: CASSLEAVNYEQYF. The CDR3 DNA reads as TGTGCCAGCAGCTTAGAGGCAGTAAATTACGAGCAGTACTTC.

The chain has TRBV18 and TRBJ2-2, with 10 bases matching TRBD2. J gave up 2 bases and V 0 bases, and 3 bases lay outside the gene matches. The CDR3 length is 17 residues. Germline V lookup: CDR1 KGHSH, CDR2 LQKENI. The CDR3 region is CASSPPSGRSNTGELFF. Here the CDR3 DNA reads TGTGCCAGCTCACCACCTAGCGGGAGGTCCAACACCGGGGAGCTGTTTTTT.

The V call is TRBV4-1, the J call TRBJ1-4, with D tentatively TRBD1 (5 bases). The ends were cut back, 0 bases at V and 4 bases at J, with 9 bases in the middle. CDR1 is MGHRA, CDR2 YSYEKL, per germline. The CDR3 runs to 15 residues. CDR3: CASSQDGAGNEKLFF. The CDR3 region has the DNA TGCGCCAGCAGCCAAGATGGGGCGGGTAATGAAAAACTGTTTTTT.

This clone has just one count. This chain connects TRBV27 to TRBJ2-7; unclear D gene. Germline V lookup: CDR1 MNHEY, CDR2 SMNVEV (reference sequence). This CDR3 comprises 13 residues. V shed 3 bases and J shed 0 bases, with 6 bases lying between them. CDR3 nucleotide sequence: TGTGCCAGCAGTTTTGGCCCCTCCTACGAGCAGTACTTC. Translation gives CASSFGPSYEQYF.

V and J are TRBV25-1 and TRBJ2-3; D is possibly TRBD1 (6 bases). Germline-derived CDR1 and CDR2 are MGHDK and SYGVNS. V was clipped by 7 bases and J by 0 bases, with 11 bases between them. The CDR3 length is 14 residues. Here the CDR3 reads CASTPGQSTDTQYF. The CDR3 DNA reads TGTGCCAGCACACCCGGACAGAGCACAGATACGCAGTATTTT.

The chain uses TRBV24-1 and TRBJ1-3; maybe TRBD1 (6 bases). V was clipped by 3 bases and J by 1 base, with 27 bases between them. The CDR3 spans 21 residues. Germline CDR1 KGHDR, CDR2 SFDVKD. This CDR3 is CATSDRGGSFFPLASGNTIYF. CDR3 sequence (DNA): TGTGCCACCAGTGATCGCGGGGGCTCCTTTTTCCCCTTGGCGTCTGGAAACACCATATATTTT.

The gene calls are TRBV7-9 and TRBJ1-4; TRBD1 matches at 9 bases. The V segment lost 2 bases and the J segment 7 bases; nucleotides outside the gene matches: 11. Germline V gene data show CDR1 as SEHNR and CDR2 as FQNEAQ (reference sequence). This CDR3 contains 17 residues. The CDR3 nucleotides are TGTGCCAGCAGCTTATCGGGACAGGGTCGAATCCGTGAAAAACTGTTTTTT. This translates into CASSLSGQGRIREKLFF.

The chain links TRBV21-1 to TRBJ1-5; TRBD1, as called in the table, went unchecked against the DNA. TRBV21-1 is a listed pseudogene. This CDR3 has 16 residues. The CDR3 spells CASNRQGGWANQPQHF. DNA of the CDR3: TGTGCCAGCAACAGACAGGGCGGGTGGGCTAATCAGCCCCAGCATTTT.

The chain is built from TRBV12-5 and TRBJ1-4; D not resolved. Germline V gene lookup returns CDR1 LGHNT and CDR2 FRNRAP. Trimming left V 3 bases short and J 5 bases short, with 13 bases between. The CDR3 runs to 15 residues. This chain's CDR3 is CASGFFKGTNEKLFF. As DNA, the CDR3 is TGTGCTAGTGGTTTCTTCAAAGGAACGAATGAAAAACTGTTTTTT.

The chain has TRBV5-1 and TRBJ2-3; 8 bases align to TRBD2. This CDR3 is built from 17 residues. The J segment lost 2 bases and the V segment lost 2 bases, leaving 10 bases of the junction unmatched. In germline, CDR1 is SGHRS, CDR2 YFSETQ. This CDR3 reads CASSLYKRETITDTQYF. The CDR3 coding sequence is TGCGCCAGCAGCTTATACAAGCGGGAGACCATCACAGATACGCAGTATTTT.

The rearrangement links TRBV5-6 to TRBJ2-1; D not certain. V lost 3 bases, J lost 0 bases, and 13 bases lay in between. Germline loops: CDR1 SGHDT, CDR2 YYEEEE. The CDR3 totals 16 residues. The CDR3 bases are TGTGCCAGCAGCTACTACGACCGGAGCTCCTACAATGAGCAGTTCTTC. This sequence encodes CASSYYDRSSYNEQFF.

This chain's CDR3 is CASSVGTETYEQYF. Written as DNA, the CDR3 is TGTGCCAGCAGCGTAGGTACGGAGACCTACGAGCAGTACTTC. J is TRBJ2-7 and V is TRBV9; no firm D call. The germline gives CDR1 SGDLS, CDR2 YYNGEE. Trimming took off 0 bases at V and 2 bases at J, with 9 bases between the two ends. The CDR3 length is 14 residues. Full variable domain (rest looked up from reference TRBV9 and TRBJ2-7): DSGVTQTPKHLITATGQRVTLRCSPRSGDLSVYWYQQSLDQGLQFLIQYYNGEERAKGNILERFSAQQFPDLHSELNLSSLELGDSALYFCASSVGTETYEQYFGPGTRLTVT.

The chain combines TRBV6-5 with TRBJ1-2; D unresolved. Germline-derived CDR1 and CDR2 are MNHEY and SVGAGI. CDR3 length equals 14 residues. The V gene lost 6 bases and the J gene lost 4 bases, with 15 bases spanning the gap. The CDR3 DNA is TGTGCCAGCAGCTCGGGATTCCGAGGCTATGGCTACACCTTC. This sequence encodes CASSSGFRGYGYTF.

There are a few counts of this clone. The sample holds other DNA sequences that translate to the same CDR3. V and J are TRBV19 and TRBJ2-1; a weak D match, TRBD2 (6 bases). Germline-derived CDR1 and CDR2 are LNHDA and SQIVND (reference sequence). This CDR3 contains 15 residues. Trimming pared 3 bases from V and 1 base from J, leaving 10 bases between. CDR3 in amino acids: CASSMGGLSYNEQFF. In nucleotides, the CDR3 is TGTGCCAGTAGTATGGGGGGATTATCCTACAATGAGCAGTTCTTC.

The chain carries TRBV7-9 and TRBJ2-1, with D possibly TRBD2 on 5 matching bases. The germline gives CDR1 SEHNR, CDR2 FQNEAQ (reference sequence). Deletions cut 8 bases from V and 10 bases from J, with 12 bases between. The CDR3 spans 11 residues. This chain's CDR3 is CASFTEREQFF. The CDR3 nucleotides read TGTGCCAGCTTTACCGAGCGGGAGCAGTTCTTC.